This T cell receptor (beta chain) appears in the sequencing data of a study of T-cell reconstitution after alpha-beta-depleted transplantation in children. The V and J ends lost 6 bases and 7 bases, in that order; junction bases with no gene match: 8. Germline assignment: CDR1 MNHNS and CDR2 SASEGT. CDR3 length: 14 residues. The sample holds many counts of this clonotype. Unique molecular identifiers were incorporated when the TCRbeta library was constructed. TCRdb ran MiXCR on the PCR reads and lists one entry per CDR3 protein. The sample consists of fewer than 750,000 distinct CDR3 sequences, under 25% of them appearing once.

The chain employs TRBV6-1 and TRBJ2-3; 9 positions agree with TRBD1. This clonotype originated in a boy under three years old who had a stem cell transplant for acute myeloid leukemia, so the T cells may come from the graft donor. The input for sequencing was PBMCs, mostly from graft donor cells, taken 360 days after TCRalphabeta/CD19-depleted stem cell transplant. In nucleotides, the CDR3 is TGTGCCAGCAGCACCGGGACAGGGATTTATACGCAGTATTTT. It specifies CASSTGTGIYTQYF.